The 12 T cell receptor beta chains given below trace back to one sample, sequenced in a study of blood T cell repertoires in COVID-19. Generated by immunoSEQ multiplex PCR, the TCRdb table keeps only in-frame clones and is missing some. The profile shows about 200,000 clones, around 87% of them singletons. What was sequenced was PBMCs or T cells enriched from blood (not recorded which). These receptors were obtained from a woman aged 25 to 45 who had recovered from COVID-19.

This chain joins TRBV5-1 and TRBJ1-2, with D perhaps TRBD1 (5 bases). This CDR3 comprises 14 residues. The germline V gene encodes CDR1 SGHRS and CDR2 YFSETQ. V lost 2 bases and J lost 2, with 10 bases in between. The CDR3 is CASSFQGGNYGYTF. The CDR3 nucleotides are TGCGCCAGCAGCTTCCAGGGAGGGAACTATGGCTACACCTTC.

This chain connects TRBV7-9 to TRBJ2-3; 7 positions agree with TRBD2. In germline, CDR1 is SEHNR, CDR2 FQNEAQ (reference sequence). This CDR3 contains 16 residues. Trimming at V came to 5 bases and at J to 6 bases, leaving 14 bases not matched to a gene. CDR3 nucleotide sequence: TGTGCCAGCAGCCTCTCCAGGGCGGGAGAAGCTGATACGCAGTATTTT. Protein sequence: CASSLSRAGEADTQYF.

V usage is TRBV6-2 or TRBV6-3 and J usage is TRBJ1-6, with 10 bases identical to TRBD1. CDR1 is MNHEY, CDR2 SVGEGT, per germline. The CDR3 spans 15 residues. J gave up 9 bases and V 3 bases, and 5 bases lay outside the gene matches. This CDR3 is CASSYSGTGASPLHF. CDR3 DNA: TGTGCCAGCAGTTATTCCGGGACAGGGGCTTCACCCCTCCACTTT.

The chain has TRBV6-2 or TRBV6-3 and TRBJ1-2, with a possible D match to TRBD1 (6 bases). CDR1 and CDR2 (germline): MNHEY, SVGEGT. This CDR3 has 13 amino acids. Trimming removed 6 bases at V and 5 bases at J, with 13 bases between. CDR3 in DNA: TGTGCCAGCAGCCGGACAGCGCGATATGGCTACACCTTC. This encodes CASSRTARYGYTF.

The chain is built from TRBV24-1 and TRBJ2-7, with TRBD1 as a possible D gene (5 bases). Germline V CDR1 and CDR2: KGHDR, SFDVKD. This CDR3 is 13 amino acids long. V lost 8 bases and J 6 bases, leaving 16 bases between the germline ends. In nucleotides, the CDR3 is TGTGCCACCACAGTCAGGGAAGGTAGCGAGCAGTACTTC. It yields the protein CATTVREGSEQYF.

The chain has TRBV13 and TRBJ2-7; 8 nucleotides match TRBD2. V was pared by 5 bases and J by 7 bases, with 10 bases of the junction left unmatched. The CDR3 spans 14 residues. CDR1 and CDR2 (germline): PRHDT, FYEKMQ (reference sequence). CDR3 coding DNA: TGTGCCAGCAGCCCCACGGGAGGGGGAGATGAGCAGTACTTC. It translates to CASSPTGGGDEQYF.

The gene calls are TRBV30 and TRBJ1-5; TRBD1 might be the D (5 bases). V lost 4 bases and J lost 6, with 22 bases in between. Germline lookup yields CDR1 GTSNPN and CDR2 SVGIG (reference sequence). The CDR3 is made up of 16 amino acids. The DNA for the CDR3 is TGTGCCTGGACTGAGGCCGGGCCCGGGCAGGGTCAGCCCCAGCATTTT. This sequence encodes CAWTEAGPGQGQPQHF.

V gene TRBV29-1 combines with J gene TRBJ2-1; the D is unclear. CDR1 and CDR2 (germline): SQVTM, ANQGSEA. Trimming took off 0 bases at V and 3 bases at J, with 3 bases between the two ends. The CDR3 has 12 amino acids. DNA of the CDR3: TGCAGCGTTGAAGATAACTACAATGAGCAGTTCTTC. Its protein is CSVEDNYNEQFF.

The chain links TRBV14 to TRBJ2-7; weak D call: TRBD1 (6 bases). The germline V gene encodes CDR1 SGHDN and CDR2 FVKESK. This CDR3 region has 14 residues. Trimming removed 4 bases at V and 6 bases at J, with 16 bases between. The CDR3 sequence: CASSLRTATIEQYF. DNA of the CDR3: TGTGCCAGCAGCCTACGGACAGCGACCATCGAGCAGTACTTC. The variable domain in full, with the rest retrieved from reference TRBV14 and TRBJ2-7, is EAGVTQFPSHSVIEKGQTVTLRCDPISGHDNLYWYRRVMGKEIKFLLHFVKESKQDESGMPNNRFLAERTGGTYSTLKVQPAELEDSGVYFCASSLRTATIEQYFGPGTRLTVT.

The V gene is TRBV7-2, the J gene TRBJ1-2; TRBD1 matches 8 bases. This CDR3 is 14 amino acids long. Germline V CDR1 and CDR2: SGHTA, FQGNSA. J gave up 7 bases and V 4 bases, and 8 bases lay outside the gene matches. The CDR3 bases are TGTGCCAGCAGCTCAGGGGGCGCTGGCAGTGGCTACACCTTC. This translates into CASSSGGAGSGYTF.

Many counts were recorded for this clone. The rearrangement joins TRBV19 to TRBJ2-7; 9 bases align to TRBD1. With V trimmed by 6 bases and J by 1 base, 4 bases remained unmatched. This CDR3 region has 14 residues. Germline V gene lookup returns CDR1 LNHDA and CDR2 SQIVND (reference sequence). The CDR3 region has the DNA TGTGCCAGTAGGGTGGGACAGGGATCCTACGAGCAGTACTTC. This sequence encodes CASRVGQGSYEQYF.

The gene calls are TRBV6-6 and TRBJ1-5; weak D call: TRBD1 (6 bases). Germline V gives CDR1 MNHNY, CDR2 SVGAGI (reference sequence). The ends were cut back, 5 bases at V and 4 bases at J, with 12 bases in the middle. This CDR3 region has 14 residues. The DNA for the CDR3 is TGTGCCAGCAGTCTGGGGGGGCCTAATCAGCCCCAGCATTTT. This sequence encodes CASSLGGPNQPQHF.